The clone carrying this T cell receptor beta chain turned up a few times. Its target is not known. It was with unique molecular identifiers that the TCRbeta library was prepared. MiXCR, applied by TCRdb to the PCR reads, yields one record per CDR3 protein. Among approximately 230,000 distinct CDR3 sequences listed, roughly 23% were seen once. These data come from a study of T-cell reconstitution after alpha-beta-depleted transplantation in children. General study findings and limits: At one year after transplant, newly produced T cells mostly accounted for T-cell counts and diversity. Surviving thymic progenitors and recipient T cells were the source of high TCRbeta diversity at day 60 in some patients. Several hundred rapidly expanded clones from non-depleted graft cells reportedly supplied alpha-beta T cells about two months post-transplant.

CDR3 length: 17 amino acids. V was pared by 7 bases and J by 6 bases, with 14 bases of the junction left unmatched. From germline, CDR1 is SGHTA and CDR2 FQGNSA. The chain links TRBV7-2 to TRBJ2-2; 10 nucleotides agree with TRBD2. This TCR was recovered from a girl between 2 and 10 years old with Fanconi anemia, due to receive a stem cell transplant. The material was PBMCs, obtained before TCRalphabeta/CD19-depleted stem cell transplant. As DNA, the CDR3 is TGTGCCAGCATGGGTCTAGCGGGGGCTAAGAATGCCGGGGAGCTGTTTTTT. This encodes CASMGLAGAKNAGELFF.